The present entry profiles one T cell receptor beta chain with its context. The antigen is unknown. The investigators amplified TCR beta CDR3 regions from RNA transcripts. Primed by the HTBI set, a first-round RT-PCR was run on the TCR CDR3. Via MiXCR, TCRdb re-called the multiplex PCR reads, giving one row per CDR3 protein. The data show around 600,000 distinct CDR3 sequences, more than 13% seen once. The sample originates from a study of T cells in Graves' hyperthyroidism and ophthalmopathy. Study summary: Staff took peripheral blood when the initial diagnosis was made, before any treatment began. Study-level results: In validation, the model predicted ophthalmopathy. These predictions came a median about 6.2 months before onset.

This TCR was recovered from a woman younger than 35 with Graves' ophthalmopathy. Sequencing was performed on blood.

CDR3 residues: CSAREGTGGSLTSYEQYF. The CDR3 DNA reads as TGCAGTGCTAGAGAGGGGACAGGGGGCTCCCTTACCTCCTACGAGCAGTACTTC. The J gene is TRBJ2-7, the V gene TRBV20-1; 12 nucleotides match TRBD1. Germline CDR1 reads DFQATT; CDR2 reads SNEGSKA (reference sequence). CDR3 length equals 18 residues. Trimming took 0 bases from V and 0 from J; bases not matched to a gene: 9.